This T cell receptor (beta chain) emerged from a study of blood T cell repertoires in COVID-19. Study in general: From T cells, B-cell-depleted T cells, or PBMCs came the material, which was cDNA or gDNA.

Germline CDR1 MNHEY, CDR2 SVGEGT. This CDR3 comprises 12 residues. Trimming pared 4 bases from V and 0 bases from J, leaving 3 bases between. In the original workflow: Amplification of reference gene primers provided the estimated nucleated cell counts. TCRdb's copy holds only in-frame clones and misses some; the assay was immunoSEQ multiplex PCR. V and J calls and clone size are as listed in that table; D and trimming were resolved from the DNA. This table has 45,000 to 55,000 clones, around four fifths appearing once. The sequenced material came from peripheral blood. This sequence was found in a human donor in a cohort sampled during active COVID-19. This chain links TRBV6-2 or TRBV6-3 with TRBJ2-5, with D unresolved. The CDR3 DNA reads as TGTGCCAGCAGTTCCGACCAAGAGACCCAGTACTTC. Protein: CASSSDQETQYF.